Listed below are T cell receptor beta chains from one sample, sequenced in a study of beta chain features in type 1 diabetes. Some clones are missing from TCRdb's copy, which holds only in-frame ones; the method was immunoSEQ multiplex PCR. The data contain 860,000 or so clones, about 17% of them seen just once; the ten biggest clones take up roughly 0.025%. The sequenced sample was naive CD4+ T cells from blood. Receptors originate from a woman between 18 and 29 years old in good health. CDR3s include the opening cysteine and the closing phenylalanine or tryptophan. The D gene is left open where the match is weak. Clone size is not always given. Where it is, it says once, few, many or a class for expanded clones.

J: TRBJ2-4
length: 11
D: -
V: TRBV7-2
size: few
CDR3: CASTGRHIQYF
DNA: TGTGCCAGTACCGGTAGGCACATTCAGTACTTC

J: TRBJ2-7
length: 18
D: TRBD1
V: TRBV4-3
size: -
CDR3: CASSQEAHRGQRGYEQYF
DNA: TGCGCCAGCAGCCAAGAAGCGCACCGGGGACAGAGGGGCTACGAGCAGTACTTC

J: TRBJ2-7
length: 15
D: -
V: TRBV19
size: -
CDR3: CASSISRGPTYEQYF
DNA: TGTGCCAGTAGTATTTCGCGAGGGCCAACCTACGAGCAGTACTTC

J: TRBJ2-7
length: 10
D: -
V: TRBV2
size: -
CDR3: CASSLHEQYF
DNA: TGTGCCAGCAGCTTACACGAGCAGTACTTC

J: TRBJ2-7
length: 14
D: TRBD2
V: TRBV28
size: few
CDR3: CASNLAGSTYEQYF
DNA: TGTGCCAGCAATCTAGCGGGGTCCACCTACGAGCAGTACTTC

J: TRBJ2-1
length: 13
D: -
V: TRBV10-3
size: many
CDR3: CAISERLGNEQFF
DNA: TGTGCCATCAGTGAGCGACTGGGCAATGAGCAGTTCTTC

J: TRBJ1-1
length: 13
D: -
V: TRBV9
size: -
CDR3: CASSVDSRTEAFF
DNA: TGTGCCAGCAGCGTAGACAGTAGGACTGAAGCTTTCTTT

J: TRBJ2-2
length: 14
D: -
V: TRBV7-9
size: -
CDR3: CASSPWDGTGELFF
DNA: TGTGCCAGCAGCCCTTGGGACGGAACCGGGGAGCTGTTTTTT

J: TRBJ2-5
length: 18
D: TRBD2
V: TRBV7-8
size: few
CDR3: CASSLAWWTSGRGETQYF
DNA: TGTGCCAGCAGCTTAGCGTGGTGGACTAGCGGGAGAGGCGAGACCCAGTACTTC

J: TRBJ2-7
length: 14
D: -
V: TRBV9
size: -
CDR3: CASSPGRIAYEQYF
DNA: TGTGCCAGCTCCCCGGGCCGGATCGCCTACGAGCAGTACTTC

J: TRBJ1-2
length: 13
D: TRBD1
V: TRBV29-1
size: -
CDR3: CSVDNSRGYGYTF
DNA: TGCAGCGTTGACAACTCCAGGGGGTATGGCTACACCTTC

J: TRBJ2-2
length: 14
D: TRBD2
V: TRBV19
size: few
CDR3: CATRLAGHTGELFF
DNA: TGTGCTACTAGACTAGCGGGGCACACCGGGGAGCTGTTTTTT

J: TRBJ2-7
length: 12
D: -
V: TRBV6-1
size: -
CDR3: CASRAKRFEQYF
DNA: TGTGCCAGCAGGGCAAAGCGGTTCGAGCAGTACTTC

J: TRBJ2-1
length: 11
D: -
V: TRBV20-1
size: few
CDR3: CSAKQYNEQFF
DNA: TGCAGTGCTAAACAGTACAATGAGCAGTTCTTC

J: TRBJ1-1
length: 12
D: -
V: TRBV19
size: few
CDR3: CASIDTGLEAFF
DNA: TGTGCCAGTATTGATACGGGACTTGAAGCTTTCTTT

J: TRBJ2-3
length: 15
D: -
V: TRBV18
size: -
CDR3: CASSPRFRGTDTQYF
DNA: TGTGCCAGCTCACCACGCTTCCGGGGCACAGATACGCAGTATTTT

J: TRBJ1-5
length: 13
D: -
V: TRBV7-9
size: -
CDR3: CASSWGGNQPQHF
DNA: TGTGCCAGCAGCTGGGGAGGAAATCAGCCCCAGCATTTT

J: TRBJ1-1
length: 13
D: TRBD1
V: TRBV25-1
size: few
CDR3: CASSDRGRTEAFF
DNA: TGTGCCAGCTCGGACAGGGGGCGAACTGAAGCTTTCTTT

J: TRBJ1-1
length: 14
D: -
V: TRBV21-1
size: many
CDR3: CASSKQRVNTEAFF
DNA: TGTGCCAGCAGCAAGCAACGAGTGAACACTGAAGCTTTCTTT

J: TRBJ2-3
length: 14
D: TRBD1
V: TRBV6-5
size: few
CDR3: CASSRDRVFGTQYF
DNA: TGTGCCAGCAGTCGGGACAGGGTGTTCGGTACGCAGTATTTT

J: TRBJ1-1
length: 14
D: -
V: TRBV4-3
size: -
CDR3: CASSQLTANTEAFF
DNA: TGCGCCAGCAGCCAGTTGACGGCGAACACTGAAGCTTTCTTT

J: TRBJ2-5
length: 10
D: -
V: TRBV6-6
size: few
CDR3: CVSGLKTQYF
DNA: TGTGTTTCAGGGTTAAAGACCCAGTACTTC

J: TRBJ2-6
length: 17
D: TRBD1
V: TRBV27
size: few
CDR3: CASSLQGAKTGANVLTF
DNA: TGTGCCAGCAGTCTCCAGGGGGCTAAGACTGGGGCCAACGTCCTGACTTTC

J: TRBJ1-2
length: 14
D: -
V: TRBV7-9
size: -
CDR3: CASSSVPQHYGYTF
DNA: TGTGCCAGCAGCTCCGTTCCACAACACTATGGCTACACCTTC

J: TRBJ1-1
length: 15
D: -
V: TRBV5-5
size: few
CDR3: CASSSVGHWNTEAFF
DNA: TGTGCCAGCAGCTCGGTGGGACACTGGAACACTGAAGCTTTCTTT

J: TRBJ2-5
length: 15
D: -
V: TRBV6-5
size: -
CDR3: CASSYSRRGQETQYF
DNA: TGTGCCAGCAGTTACTCGCGCCGGGGTCAAGAGACCCAGTACTTC

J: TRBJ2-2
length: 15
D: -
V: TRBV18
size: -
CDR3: CASSPQAGNTGELFF
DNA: TGTGCCAGCTCACCGCAAGCGGGGAACACCGGGGAGCTGTTTTTT

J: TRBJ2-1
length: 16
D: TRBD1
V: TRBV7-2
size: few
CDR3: CASSRNSRGPPNEQFF
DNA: TGTGCCAGCAGCCGAAATAGTAGGGGGCCCCCCAATGAGCAGTTCTTC

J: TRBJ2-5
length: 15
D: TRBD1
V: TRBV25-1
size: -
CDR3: CASSSGTAPEATQYF
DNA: TGTGCCAGCAGCTCCGGGACAGCCCCAGAGGCGACCCAGTACTTC